This T cell receptor (beta chain) appears in the sequencing data of a study of patients and donors after allogeneic stem cell transplantation. The CDR3 consists of 15 residues. Germline V gene lookup returns CDR1 DFQATT and CDR2 SNEGSKA (reference sequence). With 4 bases removed from V and 0 bases from J, the gap between germline ends came to 13 bases. This clonotype has just a few counts. TCRdb ran MiXCR on the RT-PCR reads and lists one entry per CDR3 protein. This sample has about 400,000 distinct CDR3 sequences, with 16% found just once. The sequence was obtained from a human donor who was either an allogeneic HSCT recipient or a stem cell or donor lymphocyte infusion donor (not recorded which). It is not recorded whose cells these are; they may come from a transplant donor. The rearrangement joins TRBV20-1 to TRBJ1-5; unclear D gene. The sample consisted of blood, either unsorted or a sorted T cell fraction (not recorded which). The CDR3, as DNA: TGCAGTGCTACAACGGACGGTCATAGCAATCAGCCCCAGCATTTT. It encodes CSATTDGHSNQPQHF.